This passage covers 22 T cell receptor beta chains from one sample sequenced in a study of T-cell memory formation after mild COVID-19. TCRdb processed the 5' RACE reads anew with MiXCR; each CDR3 protein has one entry. This sample has 65,000 to 100,000 distinct CDR3 sequences; over 10% occur once, and the top ten carry roughly 40%. Sequencing was carried out using PBMCs or a T cell subset sorted from them (not recorded which). Source of these receptors: a young man who had mild COVID-19 (a few samples of this study predate the infection). Cell type and time point are not known.

The V gene is TRBV29-1, the J gene TRBJ1-2, with D unresolved. With 0 bases removed from V and 2 bases from J, the gap between germline ends came to 16 bases. The CDR3 is 16 residues long. CDR1 is SQVTM and CDR2 is ANQGSEA in the germline V gene. CDR3 sequence reads: CSVEDWNTTWNYGYTF. The CDR3 DNA sequence: TGCAGCGTTGAAGACTGGAACACAACTTGGAACTATGGCTACACCTTC. Using reference TRBV29-1 and TRBJ1-2 for the parts outside the CDR3, the full variable domain is SAVISQKPSRDICQRGTSLTIQCQVDSQVTMMFWYRQQPGQSLTLIATANQGSEATYESGFVIDKFPISRPNLTFSTLTVSNMSPEDSSIYLCSVEDWNTTWNYGYTFGSGTRLTVV.

This clonotype was observed a handful of times. The rearrangement joins TRBV4-1 to TRBJ1-4; no definite D call. In germline, CDR1 is MGHRA, CDR2 YSYEKL. V was clipped by 0 bases and J by 3 bases, with 8 bases between them. The CDR3 contains 15 residues. CDR3 region: CASSQESQPNEKLFF. CDR3 bases: TGCGCCAGCAGCCAAGAGTCCCAGCCTAATGAAAAACTGTTTTTT.

This clonotype was counted between two and nine times. The CDR3 here is CASSHGQVKQYF. The CDR3 bases are TGTGCCAGCAGTCACGGACAGGTTAAGCAGTACTTC. This sequence joins TRBV12-3 or TRBV12-4 and TRBJ2-7; 7 nucleotides match TRBD1. The CDR3 has 12 amino acids. Trimming removed 5 bases from V and 8 bases from J; junction bases left unmatched: 6.

The table lists this clonotype with a few counts. The V and J genes are TRBV6-6 and TRBJ1-5; no firm D call. The V end lost 6 bases, the J end lost 7 bases, and 13 bases lay between the germline ends. CDR1 and CDR2 (germline): MNHNY, SVGAGI (reference sequence). There are 13 residues in the CDR3. The DNA for the CDR3 is TGTGCCAGCAGGCCAGATCCGGGCCAGCCCCAGCATTTT. Translated: CASRPDPGQPQHF.

This clonotype came up many times. The CDR3: CASRRPGARRETQYF. The CDR3, as DNA: TGTGCCAGCAGACGGCCTGGCGCCCGCCGGGAGACCCAGTACTTC. The chain employs TRBV6-2 or TRBV6-3 and TRBJ2-5, with D uncertain. The CDR3 covers 15 residues. V was trimmed by 6 bases and J by 5 bases, leaving 19 bases between them. The germline V gene has CDR1 MNHEY and CDR2 SVGEGT.

The chain joins TRBV2 to TRBJ1-6; D is possibly TRBD1 (5 bases). Trimming removed 4 bases from V and 10 bases from J, with 14 bases in between. CDR3 length: 14 amino acids. In germline, CDR1 is SNHLY, CDR2 FYNNEI. This CDR3 is CASSGEGYRSPLHF. Here the CDR3 DNA reads TGTGCCAGCAGTGGGGAGGGGTACCGGTCACCCCTCCACTTT.

The CDR3 sequence: CASSFQGSGNQPQHF. CDR3 nucleotide sequence: TGTGCCAGCAGTTTCCAGGGATCGGGCAATCAGCCCCAGCATTTT. The V and J genes are TRBV12-3 or TRBV12-4 and TRBJ1-5; a weak D match, TRBD1 (5 bases). This CDR3 comprises 15 residues. Trimming removed 3 bases at V and 2 bases at J, with 11 bases between.

This clonotype has a handful of counts. The V gene is TRBV15, the J gene TRBJ2-3; 9 nucleotides match TRBD2. Germline V CDR1 and CDR2: LNHNV, YYDKDF (reference sequence). This CDR3 has 16 amino acids. V gave up 5 bases and J gave up 1 base; unmatched junction bases: 7. The DNA for the CDR3 is TGTGCCACCAGCGAGGGAGCGGGGGGTCGCACAGATACGCAGTATTTT. It translates to CATSEGAGGRTDTQYF.

This clonotype was counted only a few times. The chain combines TRBV7-2 with TRBJ2-3; TRBD1 agrees at 9 bases. The CDR3 spans 15 residues. Germline loops: CDR1 SGHTA, CDR2 FQGNSA. V was pared by 1 base and J by 4 bases, with 3 bases of the junction left unmatched. CDR3 sequence reads: CASSLGTGGADTQYF. The CDR3 nucleotides read TGTGCCAGCAGCTTAGGTACAGGGGGCGCAGATACGCAGTATTTT.

This clonotype appeared a few times. This rearrangement joins TRBV4-3 to TRBJ1-6, with D tentatively TRBD1 (5 bases). Germline-derived CDR1 and CDR2 are LGHNA and YSLEER. Between the trimmed V and J ends, which lost 0 bases and 9 bases, there was a span of 12 bases. CDR3 length: 15 amino acids. CDR3 sequence reads: CASSQDRGRGSPLHF. The CDR3 bases are TGCGCCAGCAGCCAAGATCGCGGGAGGGGTTCACCCCTCCACTTT.

V usage is TRBV7-2 and J usage is TRBJ2-1, with D unclear. The CDR3 runs 12 residues. V was cut by 7 bases and J by 8 bases, with 12 bases left in between. Germline CDR1 reads SGHTA; CDR2 reads FQGNSA. The CDR3 here is CASTPLSDEQFF. The CDR3 DNA follows: TGTGCCAGCACCCCTCTAAGCGATGAGCAGTTCTTC.

This clonotype was detected only a few times. V gene TRBV12-3 or TRBV12-4 combines with J gene TRBJ2-2; 8 nucleotides match TRBD1. This CDR3 spans 15 amino acids. J was trimmed by 4 bases and V by 4 bases; bases with no gene match: 5. The CDR3 here is CASSSQGAPTGELFF. The CDR3 nucleotides are TGTGCCAGCAGTTCGCAGGGGGCGCCCACCGGGGAGCTGTTTTTT.

The chain joins TRBV27 to TRBJ2-1; D gene unclear. V lost 6 bases to trimming and J lost 6 bases, with 18 bases between them. This CDR3 spans 15 amino acids. Germline V gives CDR1 MNHEY, CDR2 SMNVEV (reference sequence). CDR3 region: CASSTRFLWGNEQFF. The CDR3 nucleotides read TGTGCCAGCAGCACCCGATTCCTCTGGGGCAATGAGCAGTTCTTC.

V and J are TRBV7-8 and TRBJ1-1; a possible D gene is TRBD1 (6 bases). The germline V gene has CDR1 SGHVS and CDR2 FQNEAQ. Trimming stripped 1 base from V and 5 bases from J, with 20 bases between. This CDR3 spans 17 amino acids. CDR3 protein: CASSLGPIQGKGTEAFF. CDR3 bases: TGTGCCAGCAGCTTAGGGCCCATTCAGGGGAAGGGAACTGAAGCTTTCTTT.

This chain connects TRBV27 to TRBJ2-7; D ambiguous. Per germline, CDR1 MNHEY and CDR2 SMNVEV (reference sequence). This CDR3 is 15 amino acids long. V shed 4 bases and J shed 0 bases, with 13 bases lying between them. CDR3 sequence (DNA): TGTGCCAGCAGTTCTACAGTCCGGTCCTCCTACGAGCAGTACTTC. Residues: CASSSTVRSSYEQYF.

Only a few counts were recorded for this clonotype. The V and J genes are TRBV25-1 and TRBJ1-1; 7 bases are shared with TRBD1. V shed 3 bases and J 5 bases; nucleotides not matched to a gene: 9. From germline, CDR1 is MGHDK and CDR2 SYGVNS. The CDR3 contains 15 residues. The CDR3 here is CASSDLGQIGTEAFF. The CDR3 DNA sequence: TGTGCCAGCAGTGATCTGGGACAGATAGGTACTGAAGCTTTCTTT.

The table lists this clonotype with a few counts. The chain joins TRBV4-3 to TRBJ2-3; 8 bases map to TRBD1. V lost 0 bases to trimming and J lost 1 base; unmatched junction nucleotides: 3. Germline V gene sequence: CDR1 LGHNA, CDR2 YSLEER. The CDR3 spans 16 residues. The CDR3 loop reads CASSQDSDRGTDTQYF. DNA of the CDR3: TGCGCCAGCAGCCAAGACTCGGACAGGGGCACAGATACGCAGTATTTT.

The table lists this clonotype with a count of one. The rearrangement links TRBV9 to TRBJ2-5; TRBD2 is a possible D gene (6 bases). Trimming pared 0 bases from V and 1 base from J, leaving 10 bases between. This CDR3 has 15 amino acids. Germline CDR1 SGDLS, CDR2 YYNGEE. The CDR3: CASSVAGRPQETQYF. CDR3 sequence (DNA): TGTGCCAGCAGCGTAGCGGGGAGGCCCCAAGAGACCCAGTACTTC. Drawing the rest from reference TRBV9 and TRBJ2-5, the complete variable domain is DSGVTQTPKHLITATGQRVTLRCSPRSGDLSVYWYQQSLDQGLQFLIQYYNGEERAKGNILERFSAQQFPDLHSELNLSSLELGDSALYFCASSVAGRPQETQYFGPGTRLLVL.

V and J are TRBV7-3 and TRBJ2-1; the D gene is possibly TRBD1 (5 bases). Germline CDR1 SGHTA, CDR2 FQGTGA. The CDR3 has 16 amino acids. Deletions cut 1 base from V and 5 bases from J, with 15 bases between. CDR3 region: CASSLMSGNRHNEQFF. The DNA for the CDR3 is TGTGCCAGCAGCTTAATGTCAGGGAATCGACACAATGAGCAGTTCTTC.

This clonotype was counted a few times. This rearrangement joins TRBV27 to TRBJ2-7; 8 positions match TRBD2. V lost 3 bases, J lost 0 bases, and 1 base stayed unmatched. This CDR3 spans 14 amino acids. Germline V gene data show CDR1 as MNHEY and CDR2 as SMNVEV (reference sequence). CDR3 nucleotide sequence: TGTGCCAGCAGTTTTAGCGGGGCCTCCTACGAGCAGTACTTC. Protein product: CASSFSGASYEQYF.

This clonotype has a handful of counts. The rearrangement uses TRBV30 and TRBJ2-7; D perhaps matches TRBD2 (5 bases). The germline CDR1 and CDR2 sequences are GTSNPN and SVGIG (reference sequence). V lost 4 bases to trimming and J lost 2 bases, with 9 bases between them. This CDR3 has 12 residues. Here the CDR3 reads CAWKRGPYEQYF. CDR3 sequence (DNA): TGTGCCTGGAAACGGGGTCCCTACGAGCAGTACTTC.

This clonotype was seen more than once but under ten times. This chain uses TRBV19 with TRBJ2-1; 7 bases align to TRBD2. V was pared by 1 base and J by 3 bases, with 12 bases of the junction left unmatched. This CDR3 has 18 amino acids. Germline CDR1 is LNHDA and CDR2 is SQIVND (reference sequence). DNA for the CDR3: TGTGCCAGTAGTATAGGGGCCCAGCGGGGACCGAACTACAATGAGCAGTTCTTC. It codes for CASSIGAQRGPNYNEQFF.